This TCR beta chain is from a study of T cells in Graves' hyperthyroidism and ophthalmopathy. Study-level findings and limits: In the blood, most expanded thyroid clonotypes above 0.001 appeared as well.

Germline V lookup: CDR1 SNHLY, CDR2 FYNNEI. The CDR3 has 15 residues. The V gene end was trimmed by 8 bases and the J gene end by 5 bases; junction bases not matched to a gene: 11. It was RNA transcripts that yielded the amplified TCR beta CDR3 regions. First-round RT-PCR of the TCR CDR3 relied on the HTBI primer set. In TCRdb, the multiplex PCR reads were re-called with MiXCR into one record per CDR3 protein. The sample lists 550,000 to 600,000 distinct CDR3 sequences; approximately 14% were seen once. This clonotype appeared many times. Its antigen is still unknown. The sample consisted of blood. The chain uses TRBV2 and TRBJ1-4; 7 bases match TRBD1. This receptor was taken from a woman younger than 35 with Graves' ophthalmopathy. Here the CDR3 DNA reads TGTGCCAGCGGCAGAACAGGGGACACAAATGAAAAACTGTTTTTT. Amino acids: CASGRTGDTNEKLFF.